The 12 T cell receptor beta chains below were found in one sample sequenced in a study of shared clonotypes between healthy human individuals. The data were produced by immunoSEQ multiplex PCR, yet TCRdb's version contains in-frame clones alone and is incomplete. The profile shows some 300,000 clones, around 70% of them singletons. Sequences were obtained from memory CD4+ T cells sorted from blood. The sample's subset: CD45RA-negative fraction. Source of these receptors: a man aged 25 to 45 in good health.

This chain links TRBV7-9 with TRBJ2-1; D is possibly TRBD1 or TRBD2 (5 bases each). The V and J ends lost 3 bases and 6 bases respectively, with 15 bases between them. The CDR3 loop spans 15 amino acids. Germline CDR1 is SEHNR and CDR2 is FQNEAQ (reference sequence). Here the CDR3 DNA reads TGTGCCAGCAGCTTGAGGGGCGCGGAATTCAATGAGCAGTTCTTC. Its protein product is CASSLRGAEFNEQFF.

The chain combines TRBV7-8 with TRBJ2-7; possible D gene TRBD2, 6 bases. The CDR3 spans 15 residues. Trimming removed 4 bases at V and 0 bases at J, with 13 bases between. The germline CDR1 and CDR2 sequences are SGHVS and FQNEAQ. CDR3 nucleotides: TGTGCCAGCAGCTCCCGACTAGGCTCCTCCTACGAGCAGTACTTC. This codes for CASSSRLGSSYEQYF.

The chain carries TRBV19 and TRBJ1-4, with unresolved D. Germline loops: CDR1 LNHDA, CDR2 SQIVND (reference sequence). V lost 7 bases and J lost 6, with 18 bases in between. CDR3 length equals 15 residues. The CDR3 sequence is CASTKGIRGDEKLFF. The CDR3 DNA reads as TGTGCCAGTACCAAAGGAATTCGCGGGGATGAAAAACTGTTTTTT.

The rearrangement links TRBV19 to TRBJ1-1, with unresolved D. In germline, CDR1 is LNHDA, CDR2 SQIVND (reference sequence). The length of the CDR3 is 15 residues. Deletions cut 1 base from V and 1 base from J, with 10 bases between. The CDR3 here is CASSIVPLWNTEAFF. CDR3 DNA sequence: TGTGCCAGTAGTATAGTCCCCCTATGGAACACTGAAGCTTTCTTT.

The CDR3 region is CASSLVGFTTGAFF. CDR3 sequence (DNA): TGTGCCAGCAGTTTAGTCGGTTTCACCACGGGAGCTTTCTTT. The chain recombines TRBV28 with TRBJ1-1; unclear D gene. CDR1 is MDHEN and CDR2 is SYDVKM in the germline V gene. V was shortened by 2 bases and J by 10 bases, with 17 bases between the two germline ends. The CDR3 runs 14 residues.

This clone came up a few times. This sequence joins TRBV2 and TRBJ2-7; 9 bases agree with TRBD2. Germline V CDR1 and CDR2: SNHLY, FYNNEI. With 8 bases clipped from V and 3 bases from J, the junction kept 2 bases outside the gene matches. There are 12 residues in the CDR3. Written as DNA, the CDR3 is TGTGCCAGCGGACTAGCGATCTACGAGCAGTACTTC. Translation: CASGLAIYEQYF.

This clone was counted between two and nine times. The chain combines TRBV2 with TRBJ2-7, with TRBD2 matching over 8 bases. CDR3 length: 19 residues. Germline V gene data show CDR1 as SNHLY and CDR2 as FYNNEI. Trimming removed 6 bases from V and 4 bases from J; junction bases left unmatched: 23. The CDR3 sequence: CASRSPGLSGTGGIYEQYF. CDR3 nucleotides: TGTGCCAGCAGATCCCCGGGCCTTAGCGGGACCGGGGGGATATACGAGCAGTACTTC.

The CDR3 loop reads CARKQGTYEQYF. For the CDR3, the DNA is TGTGCCCGGAAACAGGGGACGTACGAGCAGTACTTC. The chain joins TRBV30 to TRBJ2-7; TRBD1 matches 7 bases. The CDR3 is 12 residues long. J lost 4 bases, V lost 8 bases, and 8 bases had no gene match. Looked up from germline, CDR1 is GTSNPN and CDR2 is SVGIG (reference sequence).

In its sample, this clone was seen a few times. J is TRBJ2-2 and V is TRBV25-1, with 10 bases matching TRBD2. Germline V CDR1 and CDR2: MGHDK, SYGVNS. The CDR3 runs to 15 residues. After removal of 4 bases from V and 6 bases from J, the junction contained 5 bases not matched to a gene. CDR3 region: CASSGVAGGAGELFF. The CDR3, as DNA: TGTGCCAGCAGTGGTGTAGCGGGAGGAGCCGGGGAGCTGTTTTTT.

This rearrangement joins TRBV2 to TRBJ1-1; unclear D gene. Between the trimmed V and J ends, which lost 4 bases and 0 bases, there was a span of 6 bases. Germline V gene sequence: CDR1 SNHLY, CDR2 FYNNEI. The CDR3 is 13 residues long. The CDR3 nucleotides read TGTGCCAGCAGTGGACTGCTGAACACTGAAGCTTTCTTT. Residues: CASSGLLNTEAFF.

This chain joins TRBV6-6 and TRBJ2-7, with unresolved D. The CDR3 has 14 amino acids. The germline V gene has CDR1 MNHNY and CDR2 SVGAGI (reference sequence). V was pared by 7 bases and J by 2 bases, with 15 bases between. DNA for the CDR3: TGTGCCAGCACGGATCGCTTTGCAACCTACGAGCAGTACTTC. As protein: CASTDRFATYEQYF.

This clone has more than one count but fewer than ten. The genes are TRBV7-2 and TRBJ2-7, with 9 bases aligning to TRBD1. V shed 5 bases and J 6 bases; nucleotides not matched to a gene: 8. This CDR3 comprises 14 residues. CDR1 and CDR2 (germline): SGHTA, FQGNSA. The CDR3 DNA is TGTGCCAGCAGCCAGGGACAGGGATATGGCGAGCAGTACTTC. Residues: CASSQGQGYGEQYF.